This TCR beta chain stems from a study of shared clonotypes between healthy human individuals. Sorted-subset replicate PCR reactions contained 150 to 200 ng DNA, corresponding to around 30,000 T cell genomes. TCRdb's table, derived via immunoSEQ multiplex PCR, lists solely in-frame clones and lacks some. Altogether hundreds of thousands of clones are present, approximately 96% being singletons, with the ten largest covering less than 0.12%. In germline, CDR1 is SGHRS, CDR2 YFSETQ. V lost 4 bases to trimming and J lost 1 base; unmatched junction nucleotides: 5. The CDR3 covers 17 residues. Naive CD8 cells, CD45RO-negative and positively selected for CCR7, excluded terminally differentiated effector memory CD45RA+ cells.

This chain uses TRBV5-1 with TRBJ2-6; 10 bases align to TRBD1. Sequencing was done on a sample of naive CD8+ T cells sorted from blood. This TCR came from a woman aged 25 to 45 in good health. CDR3 sequence (DNA): TGCGCCAGCAGCAAAGACAGGGGGCATTCTGGGGCCAACGTCCTGACTTTC. The encoded protein is CASSKDRGHSGANVLTF. Full variable domain (remainder filled in from reference TRBV5-1 and TRBJ2-6): KAGVTQTPRYLIKTRGQQVTLSCSPISGHRSVSWYQQTPGQGLQFLFEYFSETQRNKGNFPGRFSGRQFSNSRSEMNVSTLELGDSALYLCASSKDRGHSGANVLTFGAGSRLTVL.